These T cell receptor beta chains were read from a single sample in a study of blood T cell repertoires in COVID-19. TCRdb keeps only in-frame clones here, not all; method: immunoSEQ multiplex PCR. The sample yields tens of thousands of clones, around 82% seen once. The sequencing input was peripheral blood. Receptor source: an elderly man with active COVID-19. Both conserved end residues are trimmed from each CDR3. The order of the fields is V gene, J gene, CDR3 length, CDR3 protein.

TRBV14	TRBJ1-6	12	ASSRDFYNSPLH
TRBV7-9	TRBJ1-4	12	ASSARTDNEKLF
TRBV11-2	TRBJ2-5	11	ASSSRVDETQY
TRBV21-1	TRBJ2-7	15	ASSKGGLAGDLYEQY
TRBV28	TRBJ2-7	12	ASRKDRGQYEQY
TRBV20-1	TRBJ1-6	9	SGDQGRTLH
TRBV2	TRBJ1-5	11	ASSEKRNQPQH
TRBV5-4	TRBJ1-1	13	ASSRRGGPNTEAF
TRBV5-4	TRBJ2-2	13	ASSFPGQGIGELF
TRBV25-1	TRBJ1-5	14	ASSDNSRGSNQPQH
TRBV12-3/TRBV12-4	TRBJ2-7	11	ASSLRQAFTIS
TRBV7-9	TRBJ2-5	10	ASSLAGGTQY
TRBV7-2	TRBJ2-5	13	ASSLSLAGVGTQY
TRBV19	TRBJ2-7	11	ASSFGLAYEQY
TRBV7-2	TRBJ2-1	13	ASSWRREGLYEQF
TRBV24-1	TRBJ2-2	12	ATSPGANTGELF
TRBV16	TRBJ2-2	14	ASSRSVDRYTGELF
TRBV2	TRBJ1-1	18	ASAYSFLQGRGEANTEAF
TRBV5-6	TRBJ2-5	10	ASRGQQETQY
TRBV19	TRBJ2-3	13	VSSINGFSTDTQY
TRBV7-2	TRBJ1-5	13	ASSLRTGSNQPQH
TRBV6-2/TRBV6-3	TRBJ2-3	10	ASSYLGGTQY
TRBV7-9	TRBJ1-3	14	ASSFGLGASGNTIY
TRBV29-1	TRBJ1-1	11	SVDGSMNTEAF
TRBV6-5	TRBJ2-7	12	ASSSGTGRGEQY
TRBV10-1	TRBJ1-5	17	ASSESVDRGPYSNQPQH
TRBV6-6	TRBJ2-2	15	ASSPSGTSAYTGELF
TRBV12-5	TRBJ1-2	13	ASGLVSGSGAGYT
TRBV7-8	TRBJ2-1	11	ASSLRLANEQF
TRBV9	TRBJ2-1	13	ASSVRVASYNEQF